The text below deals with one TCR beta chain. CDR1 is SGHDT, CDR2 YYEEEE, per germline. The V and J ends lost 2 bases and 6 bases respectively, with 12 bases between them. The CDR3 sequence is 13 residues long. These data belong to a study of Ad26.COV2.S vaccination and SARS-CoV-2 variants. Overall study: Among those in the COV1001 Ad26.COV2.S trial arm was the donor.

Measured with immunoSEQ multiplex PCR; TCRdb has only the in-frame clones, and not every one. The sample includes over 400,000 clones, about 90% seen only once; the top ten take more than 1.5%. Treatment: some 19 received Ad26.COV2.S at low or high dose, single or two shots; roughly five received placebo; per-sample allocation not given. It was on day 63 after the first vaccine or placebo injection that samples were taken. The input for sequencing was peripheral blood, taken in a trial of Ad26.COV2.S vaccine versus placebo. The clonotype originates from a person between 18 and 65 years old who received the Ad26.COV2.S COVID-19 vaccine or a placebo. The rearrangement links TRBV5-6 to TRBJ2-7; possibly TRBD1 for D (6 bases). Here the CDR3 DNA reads TGTGCCAGCAGCTTTCCACAGGGAGTCGAGCAGTACTTC. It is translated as CASSFPQGVEQYF.